These 18 T cell receptor beta chains came from one sample sequenced in a study of shared clonotypes between healthy human individuals. Data came from immunoSEQ multiplex PCR; TCRdb stores just in-frame clones and leaves some out. The sample lists roughly 2.2 million clones, over 90% seen once, with about 0.37% in the top ten. The sample was naive CD4+ T cells from PBMCs. Subset here: CD45RA+ positively selected. The receptors stem from a man aged 18 to 29 in good health. Some clones in this sample may be carry-over from other donors' samples.

The chain has TRBV2 and TRBJ2-2; D gene ambiguous. With 3 bases removed from V and 7 bases from J, the gap between germline ends came to 6 bases. CDR1 and CDR2 from the germline V gene are SNHLY and FYNNEI. This CDR3 contains 12 residues. CDR3 DNA: TGTGCCAGCAGTGACGCATACGGGGAGCTGTTTTTT. Its translation is CASSDAYGELFF.

This chain links TRBV7-9 with TRBJ1-2; D gene unclear. This CDR3 contains 12 residues. The V gene's germline CDR1 is SEHNR and CDR2 FQNEAQ (reference sequence). The V end lost 6 bases, the J end lost 3 bases, and 8 bases lay between the germline ends. CDR3 in amino acids: CASSPADYGYTF. The DNA of the CDR3 is TGTGCCAGCAGTCCCGCGGACTATGGCTACACCTTC.

This sequence joins TRBV6-5 and TRBJ1-1, with D perhaps TRBD1 (6 bases). The V end lost 5 bases, the J end lost 1 base, and 14 bases lay between the germline ends. The CDR3 runs to 15 residues. From germline, CDR1 is MNHEY and CDR2 SVGAGI. The CDR3 coding sequence is TGTGCCAGCAGTCGATGGACAGAGCAGAACACTGAAGCTTTCTTT. Protein product: CASSRWTEQNTEAFF.

Remarks on this clone: The sample carries other DNA sequences with the same CDR3. The V gene is TRBV7-2, the J gene TRBJ2-5; D unclear. The germline V gene has CDR1 SGHTA and CDR2 FQGNSA. This CDR3 is 12 amino acids long. Trimming took 1 base from V and 5 from J, leaving 5 bases between them. This CDR3 reads CASSLVGETQYF. CDR3 DNA: TGTGCCAGCAGCTTAGTCGGTGAGACCCAGTACTTC.

The gene calls are TRBV7-8 and TRBJ2-1, with 7 bases identical to TRBD1. Germline CDR1 reads SGHVS; CDR2 reads FQNEAQ. The CDR3 sequence is 15 residues long. V shed 5 bases and J 1 base; nucleotides not matched to a gene: 5. The chain's CDR3 is CASSQGDQSYNEQFF. The CDR3 DNA sequence: TGTGCCAGCAGCCAGGGGGACCAATCCTACAATGAGCAGTTCTTC.

V is TRBV19 and J is TRBJ2-2; D is uncertain. Looked up from germline, CDR1 is LNHDA and CDR2 is SQIVND (reference sequence). The CDR3 sequence is 17 residues long. V lost 1 base and J lost 0, with 12 bases in between. Here the CDR3 DNA reads TGTGCCAGTAGTATAGTCCGCGATCCTGCGAACACCGGGGAGCTGTTTTTT. It yields the protein CASSIVRDPANTGELFF.

This chain joins TRBV7-9 and TRBJ2-3; tentatively, D is TRBD2 (5 bases). Looked up from germline, CDR1 is SEHNR and CDR2 is FQNEAQ (reference sequence). V was shortened by 2 bases and J by 2 bases, with 14 bases between the two germline ends. This CDR3 is built from 16 residues. The CDR3 nucleotides are TGTGCCAGCAGCTTAACTTTAGCGCAAATCACAGATACGCAGTATTTT. Encoded protein: CASSLTLAQITDTQYF.

This sequence joins TRBV10-3 and TRBJ2-1; 9 positions agree with TRBD2. Germline V lookup: CDR1 ENHRY, CDR2 SYGVKD. The CDR3 totals 13 residues. The ends lost 2 bases at V and 10 bases at J; junction bases unmatched: 3. CDR3 sequence: CAISETGLAEQFF. Here the CDR3 DNA reads TGTGCCATCAGTGAGACCGGACTAGCGGAGCAGTTCTTC.

The chain has TRBV30 and TRBJ2-5, with 15 bases aligning to TRBD2. Germline CDR1 reads GTSNPN; CDR2 reads SVGIG (reference sequence). V lost 4 bases and J lost 4; bases outside the gene matches: 1. The CDR3 runs 14 residues. In DNA form, the CDR3 reads TGTGCCTGGAAGGGACTAGCGGGAGGAGAGACCCAGTACTTC. Protein sequence: CAWKGLAGGETQYF.

V gene TRBV6-1 combines with J gene TRBJ2-3; 7 nucleotides line up with TRBD2. The V gene end was trimmed by 6 bases and the J gene end by 5 bases; junction bases not matched to a gene: 11. This CDR3 contains 15 residues. Germline V gene data show CDR1 as MNHNS and CDR2 as SASEGT. The CDR3 sequence is CASSWGTIVQDTQYF. The DNA for the CDR3 is TGTGCCAGCAGCTGGGGGACTATCGTCCAAGATACGCAGTATTTT.

The chain combines TRBV2 with TRBJ2-3; D ambiguous. The V end lost 2 bases, the J end lost 5 bases, and 11 bases lay between the germline ends. The germline V gene has CDR1 SNHLY and CDR2 FYNNEI. The length of the CDR3 is 14 residues. This CDR3 reads CASSERIAGDTQYF. In nucleotides, the CDR3 is TGTGCCAGCAGTGAACGGATAGCTGGAGATACGCAGTATTTT.

The chain uses TRBV28 and TRBJ2-7; TRBD2 aligns across 8 bases. V gave up 4 bases and J gave up 4 bases; unmatched junction bases: 12. Germline V gene sequence: CDR1 MDHEN, CDR2 SYDVKM. The CDR3 covers 16 residues. The CDR3 spells CASSSQGRQRGYEQYF. The CDR3 DNA is TGTGCCAGCAGTTCCCAGGGGAGGCAGCGGGGGTACGAGCAGTACTTC.

The chain is built from TRBV25-1 and TRBJ1-1; weak D call: TRBD1 (5 bases). Germline CDR1 MGHDK, CDR2 SYGVNS. This CDR3 comprises 13 residues. The V end was cut by 6 bases, the J end by 1 base, with 9 bases between. CDR3 nucleotides: TGTGCCAGCAGGCAGGGACCGAACACTGAAGCTTTCTTT. This gives the protein CASRQGPNTEAFF.

V gene TRBV25-1 combines with J gene TRBJ1-1; TRBD1 might be the D (5 bases). The CDR3 length is 14 residues. CDR1 is MGHDK and CDR2 is SYGVNS in the germline V gene. Trimming cost V 1 base and J 5 bases, with 11 bases left between them. DNA of the CDR3: TGTGCCAGCAGTGAATGGGGGGTGCGGACTGAAGCTTTCTTT. Translation gives CASSEWGVRTEAFF.

This sequence joins TRBV5-1 and TRBJ2-3; 7 bases line up with TRBD1. Germline CDR1 is SGHRS and CDR2 is YFSETQ. This CDR3 spans 16 amino acids. The V and J ends lost 0 bases and 4 bases, in that order; junction bases with no gene match: 8. The CDR3 sequence: CASSLARKGAADTQYF. In DNA form, the CDR3 reads TGCGCCAGCAGCTTGGCCCGTAAGGGGGCTGCAGATACGCAGTATTTT.

The V and J genes are TRBV15 and TRBJ1-1, with D unresolved. The CDR3 is 16 amino acids. V lost 1 base and J 4 bases, leaving 16 bases between the germline ends. Germline CDR1 and CDR2: LNHNV and YYDKDF (reference sequence). CDR3 loop: CATSRGPGGVGTEAFF. As DNA, the CDR3 is TGTGCCACCAGCAGAGGGCCTGGTGGGGTGGGCACTGAAGCTTTCTTT.

The chain carries TRBV13 and TRBJ2-7, with TRBD1 as a possible D gene (6 bases). Looked up from germline, CDR1 is PRHDT and CDR2 is FYEKMQ (reference sequence). CDR3 length: 16 residues. V dropped 4 bases and J dropped 7 bases, with 23 bases sitting between them. CDR3 nucleotides: TGTGCCAGCAGCTCGACTATTGGACAGCCGTGGCGAGAGCAGTACTTC. Amino acid sequence: CASSSTIGQPWREQYF.

V is TRBV25-1 and J is TRBJ2-5; 8 nucleotides match TRBD1. V was clipped by 3 bases and J by 7 bases; unmatched bases: 13. Per germline, CDR1 MGHDK and CDR2 SYGVNS. This CDR3 is built from 16 residues. The CDR3 DNA reads TGTGCCAGCAGTGATTCCTCGGGACAGGAATCTAGGACCCAGTACTTC. Amino acids: CASSDSSGQESRTQYF.